This paragraph reports one T cell receptor (beta chain). Every isolated RNA sample was fully reverse transcribed, so sequencing captured expressed TCRB transcripts. The method was immunoSEQ multiplex PCR; TCRdb's version includes in-frame clones alone and lacks a portion of them. This sample has about 180,000 clones; approximately 13% occur once, and the top ten carry less than 0.7%. This specimen comes from a study of beta chain features in type 1 diabetes. V was pared by 8 bases and J by 4 bases, with 10 bases of the junction left unmatched. The length of the CDR3 is 14 residues. CDR1 and CDR2 from the germline V gene are MNHEY and SVGAGI.

The sequence was obtained from a young woman in good health. The specimen was central memory CD4+ T cells from blood. This chain joins TRBV6-5 and TRBJ2-7; 8 positions match TRBD1. CDR3 sequence: CASFSSQGAYEQYF. In DNA form, the CDR3 reads TGTGCCAGCTTTTCTTCTCAGGGGGCTTACGAGCAGTACTTC.